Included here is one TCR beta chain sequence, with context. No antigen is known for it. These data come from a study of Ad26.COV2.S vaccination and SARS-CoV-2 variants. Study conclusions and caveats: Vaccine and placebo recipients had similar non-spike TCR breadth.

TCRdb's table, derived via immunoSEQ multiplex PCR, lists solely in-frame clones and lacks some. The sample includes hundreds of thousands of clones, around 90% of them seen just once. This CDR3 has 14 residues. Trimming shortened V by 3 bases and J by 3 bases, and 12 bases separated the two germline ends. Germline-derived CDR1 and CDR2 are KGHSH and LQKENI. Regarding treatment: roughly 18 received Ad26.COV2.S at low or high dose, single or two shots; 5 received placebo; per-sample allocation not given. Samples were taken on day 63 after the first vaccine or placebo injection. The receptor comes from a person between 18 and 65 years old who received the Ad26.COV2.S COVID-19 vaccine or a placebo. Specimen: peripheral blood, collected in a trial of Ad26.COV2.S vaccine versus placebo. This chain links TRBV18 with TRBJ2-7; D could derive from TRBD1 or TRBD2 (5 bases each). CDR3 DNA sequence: TGTGCCAGCTCACCCCGGGACGGTGGCTACGAGCAGTACTTC. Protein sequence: CASSPRDGGYEQYF.